This T cell receptor (beta chain) comes out of a study of PD-1 blockade in classical Hodgkin lymphoma. Findings and limits, study-wide: No one has yet defined what causes the repertoire differences, which may be disease activity or prior therapy.

Here immunoSEQ multiplex PCR was the method, and the copy in TCRdb shows in-frame clones only, minus some. The sample carries some 11,000 clones, 80% recorded once. Germline V lookup: CDR1 SNHLY, CDR2 FYNNEI. Trimming removed 7 bases from V and 0 bases from J, with 13 bases in between. This CDR3 spans 16 amino acids. As regards this clone: Its cognate antigen is unknown.

All trial patients relapsed after autologous stem cell transplantation. Complete response, partial response or progressive disease constituted the best response categories observed. The source of this sequence is a human donor with classical Hodgkin lymphoma. This sequence joins TRBV2 and TRBJ2-6; D is undetermined. Sequences were derived from peripheral blood mononuclear cells (PBMCs), sampled before the second cycle of nivolumab. CDR3 region: CASMRVLTSGANVLTF. CDR3 in DNA: TGTGCCAGCATGAGAGTTTTAACCTCTGGGGCCAACGTCCTGACTTTC.